These T cell receptor beta chains were read from a single sample in a study of Graves' ophthalmopathy and Graves' hyperthyroidism. Using its own MiXCR run on the multiplex PCR reads, TCRdb lists one record per CDR3 protein. The sample records almost 750,000 distinct CDR3 sequences, approximately 40% being singletons. Sequencing was done on a sample of peripheral blood. The source is an adult man with Graves' ophthalmopathy. The CDR3 runs from the conserved cysteine through the conserved F or W. A D gene is named only where the DNA matches it firmly. The size entry is marked missing in some rows and otherwise reads once, few, many or a size class.

>.|TRBJ1-2|TRBD1|TRBV20-1|14
CSARDVDRGFGYTF
TGCAGTGCTAGAGATGTGGACAGGGGGTTCGGCTACACCTTC
>.|TRBJ2-5|TRBD2|TRBV29-1|15
CSVEGGAGGNRPQYF
TGCAGCGTCGAGGGTGGAGCGGGGGGAAACAGGCCCCAGTACTTC
>.|TRBJ2-7|.|TRBV5-1|15
CASSPGLGASYEQYF
TGCGCCAGCAGCCCAGGACTTGGGGCCTCCTACGAGCAGTACTTC
>few|TRBJ2-5|.|TRBV7-9|13
CASSWGEAETQYF
TGTGCCAGCAGCTGGGGGGAGGCAGAGACCCAGTACTTC
>few|TRBJ2-7|.|TRBV24-1|12
CATSDERGKQYF
TGTGCCACCAGCGACGAGAGGGGTAAGCAGTACTTC
>once|TRBJ2-6|.|TRBV11-2|15
CASSLAKSGANVLTF
TGTGCCAGCAGCTTAGCCAAGTCTGGGGCCAACGTCCTGACTTTC
>.|TRBJ2-5|.|TRBV12-3/TRBV12-4|12
CASRYRVGTQYF
TGTGCCAGCAGATACAGGGTGGGGACCCAGTACTTC
>many|TRBJ2-7|.|TRBV13|13
CASSLMRSYEQYF
TGTGCCAGCAGCTTAATGCGCTCCTACGAGCAGTACTTC
>.|TRBJ2-7|TRBD1|TRBV25-1|14
CASSFLGQGNEQYF
TGTGCCAGCAGTTTTCTCGGACAGGGTAACGAGCAGTACTTC
>.|TRBJ2-7|.|TRBV10-3|19
CASSRNLFLGHLKGYEQYF
TGTGCCAGCAGCCGAAACCTTTTCCTCGGCCACTTAAAAGGCTACGAGCAGTACTTC
>.|TRBJ2-5|.|TRBV7-2|13
CASSIVGSRTQYF
TGTGCCAGTAGTATTGTGGGCTCTCGGACCCAGTACTTC
>few|TRBJ1-4|.|TRBV7-9|15
CASSLFRGTGEKLFF
TGTGCCAGCAGCTTATTTAGGGGGACGGGTGAAAAACTGTTTTTT